What follows are 17 T cell receptor beta chains derived from one specimen sequenced in a study of blood T cell repertoires in COVID-19 (dated by TCRdb to the early 2020s). The protocol used for the library was the immunoSEQ multiplex PCR assay. This is the immuneACCESS table as TCRdb keeps it, with only in-frame sequences that have V and J called. A part of the clones is gone; compared with another copy, unresolved V genes explain less than half, and the rest is unexplained. The sample profile shows 65,000 to 80,000 clones; 85% to 90% of them were found once. The top ten constitute approximately 8.3% of the sample. The sequenced material came from peripheral blood. These receptors all stem from a man over 45 with active COVID-19.

This chain uses TRBV5-1 with TRBJ1-2; 8 bases align to TRBD1. The CDR3 is made up of 17 amino acids. Germline CDR1 reads SGHRS; CDR2 reads YFSETQ. Unmatched junction bases numbered 9, after V lost 2 bases and J lost 0 bases. CDR3 coding DNA: TGCGCCAGCAGCTTAGGCAGGGGGCGTGAGGCTAACTATGGCTACACCTTC. It yields the protein CASSLGRGREANYGYTF. The full variable domain, in which reference TRBV5-1 and TRBJ1-2 provide the parts outside the CDR3, is KAGVTQTPRYLIKTRGQQVTLSCSPISGHRSVSWYQQTPGQGLQFLFEYFSETQRNKGNFPGRFSGRQFSNSRSEMNVSTLELGDSALYLCASSLGRGREANYGYTFGSGTRLTVV.

The V call is TRBV19, the J call TRBJ1-5; 12 positions match TRBD1. The junction had 18 bases not matched to a gene; V was cut back by 5 bases and J by 7 bases. The CDR3 is 19 residues long. Germline V gives CDR1 LNHDA, CDR2 SQIVND (reference sequence). CDR3 nucleotides: TGTGCCAGTAGTGAATCCGGGACAGGGGGCGCGGGTTGGATGCAGCCCCAGCATTTT. This gives the protein CASSESGTGGAGWMQPQHF.

The chain is built from TRBV6-5 and TRBJ1-5; the match to TRBD1 covers 8 bases. Per the germline V gene, CDR1 is MNHEY and CDR2 is SVGAGI. The CDR3 length is 15 residues. V shed 7 bases, J shed 3 bases, and the junction held 8 bases outside the gene matches. CDR3 in amino acids: CASKRTGLSNQPQHF. CDR3 coding DNA: TGTGCCAGCAAGAGGACAGGGCTATCCAATCAGCCCCAGCATTTT.

The table lists this clone with a count of one. The chain employs TRBV5-1 and TRBJ2-3; 9 bases match TRBD1. Germline assignment: CDR1 SGHRS and CDR2 YFSETQ. V trimming: 2 bases; J trimming: 0 bases; junction bases outside the gene matches: 7. The CDR3 has 17 residues. This CDR3 is CASSFPTGGTSTDTQYF. As DNA, the CDR3 is TGCGCCAGCAGCTTTCCGACAGGGGGGACTAGCACAGATACGCAGTATTTT.

V gene TRBV29-1 combines with J gene TRBJ2-2; D unclear. CDR1 and CDR2 (germline): SQVTM, ANQGSEA. V shed 8 bases and J shed 5 bases, with 12 bases lying between them. The length of the CDR3 is 12 residues. The CDR3, as DNA: TGCAGCTCCCGGTTCGGGACCGGGGAGCTGTTTTTT. The encoded protein is CSSRFGTGELFF.

The chain uses TRBV7-8 and TRBJ1-5; 10 bases line up with TRBD1. The CDR3 loop spans 14 amino acids. The germline gives CDR1 SGHVS, CDR2 FQNEAQ. The junction had 4 bases not matched to a gene; V was cut back by 7 bases and J by 4 bases. The CDR3 is CASMLGQGNQPQHF. The CDR3 DNA reads as TGTGCCAGCATGCTGGGACAGGGGAATCAGCCCCAGCATTTT.

V is TRBV7-2 and J is TRBJ1-5, with D unresolved. V dropped 5 bases and J dropped 6 bases, with 11 bases sitting between them. The germline V gene encodes CDR1 SGHTA and CDR2 FQGNSA. The CDR3 runs to 13 residues. The CDR3 bases are TGTGCCAGCAGCCGCCAGACGGGTCAGCCCCAGCATTTT. Translating it yields CASSRQTGQPQHF.

V usage is TRBV6-4 and J usage is TRBJ1-2; no definite D call. Germline V gives CDR1 MRHNA, CDR2 SNTAGT. V was cut by 5 bases and J by 2 bases, with 9 bases left in between. The CDR3 has 13 amino acids. The CDR3 sequence is CASSIGINYGYTF. In nucleotides, the CDR3 is TGTGCCAGCAGTATCGGTATCAACTATGGCTACACCTTC.

This clone was found once. V usage is TRBV27 and J usage is TRBJ2-1; maybe TRBD2 (6 bases). Germline assignment: CDR1 MNHEY and CDR2 SMNVEV (reference sequence). This CDR3 has 15 amino acids. The ends were cut back, 6 bases at V and 0 bases at J, with 12 bases in the middle. The CDR3 region has the DNA TGTGCCAGCAGCCCGGGAGCTGGCTCCTACAATGAGCAGTTCTTC. It codes for CASSPGAGSYNEQFF.

The genes are TRBV14 and TRBJ1-4; D not resolved. The CDR3 extends over 16 amino acids. In germline, CDR1 is SGHDN, CDR2 FVKESK. Trimming took off 4 bases at V and 0 bases at J, with 12 bases between the two ends. Written as DNA, the CDR3 is TGTGCCAGCAGCCTCGGACTATCCTCAACTAATGAAAAACTGTTTTTT. It yields the protein CASSLGLSSTNEKLFF.

This clone was seen a single time. V gene TRBV30 combines with J gene TRBJ1-4, with 7 bases fitting TRBD1. The CDR3 runs to 14 residues. V trimming: 0 bases; J trimming: 8 bases; junction bases outside the gene matches: 6. Germline CDR1 reads GTSNPN; CDR2 reads SVGIG (reference sequence). CDR3 in DNA: TGTGCCTGGAGTGTGGGGCCAGGGGGGGAAAAACTGTTTTTT. Amino acids: CAWSVGPGGEKLFF.

The chain has TRBV7-9 and TRBJ2-1; TRBD2 matches 12 bases. The V gene's germline CDR1 is SEHNR and CDR2 FQNEAQ (reference sequence). CDR3 length: 16 amino acids. V dropped 4 bases and J dropped 4; count of bases not matched to a gene: 5. CDR3 bases: TGTGCCAGCAGCTCCCCGGGACTAGCGGGTTACAATGAGCAGTTCTTC. Translated, it gives CASSSPGLAGYNEQFF.

The chain recombines TRBV25-1 with TRBJ2-1; 9 bases agree with TRBD1. The CDR3 sequence is 16 residues long. The germline gives CDR1 MGHDK, CDR2 SYGVNS. Germline trimming cut 3 bases from V and 4 bases from J; bases unmatched to any gene: 7. CDR3 region: CASSDIGGTGYNEQFF. CDR3 DNA: TGTGCCAGCAGTGATATTGGTGGGACAGGGTACAATGAGCAGTTCTTC.

The rearrangement uses TRBV2 and TRBJ2-3; D is possibly TRBD2 (5 bases). Trimming cost V 5 bases and J 6 bases, with 12 bases left between them. The CDR3 is 13 residues long. Germline lookup yields CDR1 SNHLY and CDR2 FYNNEI. The CDR3 is CASSPGLTDTQYF. CDR3 nucleotides: TGTGCCAGCAGTCCCGGACTGACGGATACGCAGTATTTT.

In its sample, this clone was seen once. The V gene is TRBV4-2, the J gene TRBJ1-1, with 9 positions matching TRBD1. CDR1 and CDR2 from the germline V gene are LGHNA and YNFKEQ. The CDR3 consists of 15 residues. After removal of 5 bases from V and 1 base from J, the junction contained 5 bases not matched to a gene. The CDR3 sequence is CASSKVTGGNTEAFF. Written as DNA, the CDR3 is TGTGCCAGCAGCAAAGTGACAGGGGGGAACACTGAAGCTTTCTTT.

The chain carries TRBV5-1 and TRBJ1-5; D gene unclear. The CDR3 spans 14 residues. Germline CDR1 reads SGHRS; CDR2 reads YFSETQ. V was pared by 2 bases and J by 2 bases, with 8 bases between. CDR3 loop: CASSLKPGNQPQHF. DNA of the CDR3: TGCGCCAGCAGCTTAAAGCCGGGCAATCAGCCCCAGCATTTT.

This clone was recorded once. The chain links TRBV15 to TRBJ1-6, with 7 positions matching TRBD1. Trimming removed 4 bases from V and 7 bases from J; junction bases left unmatched: 7. Germline CDR1 reads LNHNV; CDR2 reads YYDKDF (reference sequence). This CDR3 comprises 15 residues. The CDR3 is CATSTSTGSNSPLHF. The CDR3 DNA follows: TGTGCCACCAGCACATCGACAGGGTCGAATTCACCCCTCCACTTT.